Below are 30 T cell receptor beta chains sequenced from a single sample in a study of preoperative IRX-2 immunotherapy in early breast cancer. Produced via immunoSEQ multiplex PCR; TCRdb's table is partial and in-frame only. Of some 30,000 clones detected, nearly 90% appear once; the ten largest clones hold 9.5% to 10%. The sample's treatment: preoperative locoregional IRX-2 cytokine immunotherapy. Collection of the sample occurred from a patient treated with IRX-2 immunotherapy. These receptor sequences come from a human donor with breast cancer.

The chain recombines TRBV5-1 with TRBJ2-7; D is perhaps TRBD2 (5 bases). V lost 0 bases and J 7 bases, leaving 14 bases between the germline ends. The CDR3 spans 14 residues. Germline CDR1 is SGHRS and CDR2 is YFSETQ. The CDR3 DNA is TGCGCCAGCAGCTTGGTTGAGCTAGCCGGTGAGCAGTACTTC. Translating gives CASSLVELAGEQYF.

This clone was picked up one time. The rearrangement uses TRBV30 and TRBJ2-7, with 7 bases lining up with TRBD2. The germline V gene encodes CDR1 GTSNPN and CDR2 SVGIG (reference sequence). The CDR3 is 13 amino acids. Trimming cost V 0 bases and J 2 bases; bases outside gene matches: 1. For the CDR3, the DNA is TGTGCCTGGAGTGTAGCGGGGCCCTACGAGCAGTACTTC. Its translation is CAWSVAGPYEQYF. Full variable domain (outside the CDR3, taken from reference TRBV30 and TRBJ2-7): SQTIHQWPATLVQPVGSPLSLECTVEGTSNPNLYWYRQAAGRGLQLLFYSVGIGQISSEVPQNLSASRPQDRQFILSSKKLLLSDSGFYLCAWSVAGPYEQYFGPGTRLTVT.

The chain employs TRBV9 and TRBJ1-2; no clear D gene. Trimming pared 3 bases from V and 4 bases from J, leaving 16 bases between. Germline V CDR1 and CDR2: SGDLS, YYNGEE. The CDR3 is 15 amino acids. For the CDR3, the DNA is TGTGCCAGCAGCGGGACTAGGACGGAGAGCTATGGCTACACCTTC. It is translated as CASSGTRTESYGYTF.

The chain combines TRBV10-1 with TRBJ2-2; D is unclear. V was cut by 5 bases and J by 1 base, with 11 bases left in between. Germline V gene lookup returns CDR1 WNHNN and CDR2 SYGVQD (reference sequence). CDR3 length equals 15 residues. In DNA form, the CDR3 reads TGCGCCAGCAGTTACCGTCACGAGAACACCGGGGAGCTGTTTTTT. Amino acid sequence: CASSYRHENTGELFF.

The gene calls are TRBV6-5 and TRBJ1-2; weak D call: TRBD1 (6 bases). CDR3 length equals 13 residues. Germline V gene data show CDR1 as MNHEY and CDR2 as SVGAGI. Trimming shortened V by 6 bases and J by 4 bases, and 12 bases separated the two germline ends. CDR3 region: CASSWGPGYGYTF. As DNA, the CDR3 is TGTGCCAGCAGCTGGGGGCCGGGCTATGGCTACACCTTC.

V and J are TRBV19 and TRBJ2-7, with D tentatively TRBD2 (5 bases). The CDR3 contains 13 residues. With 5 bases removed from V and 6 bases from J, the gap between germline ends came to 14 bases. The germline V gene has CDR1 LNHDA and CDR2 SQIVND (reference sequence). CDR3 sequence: CASSLGLSGEQYF. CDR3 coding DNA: TGTGCCAGTAGTCTCGGACTGTCGGGCGAGCAGTACTTC.

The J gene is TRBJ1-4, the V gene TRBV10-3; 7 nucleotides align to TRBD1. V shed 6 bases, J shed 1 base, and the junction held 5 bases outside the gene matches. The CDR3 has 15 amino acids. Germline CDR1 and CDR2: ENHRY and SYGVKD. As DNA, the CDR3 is TGTGCCATCAGACGGACAGGAGAAACTAATGAAAAACTGTTTTTT. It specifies CAIRRTGETNEKLFF.

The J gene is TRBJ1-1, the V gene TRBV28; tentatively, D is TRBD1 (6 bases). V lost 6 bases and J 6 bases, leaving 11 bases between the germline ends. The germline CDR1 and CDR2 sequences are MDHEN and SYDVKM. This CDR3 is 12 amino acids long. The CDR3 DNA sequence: TGTGCCAGCAGCTTGGACAGACCTGAAGCTTTCTTT. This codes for CASSLDRPEAFF.

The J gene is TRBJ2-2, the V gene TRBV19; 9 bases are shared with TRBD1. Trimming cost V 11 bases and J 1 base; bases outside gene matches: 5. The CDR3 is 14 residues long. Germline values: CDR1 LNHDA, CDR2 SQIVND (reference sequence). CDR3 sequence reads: CAVWTGENTGELFF. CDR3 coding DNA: TGTGCCGTTTGGACAGGGGAGAACACCGGGGAGCTGTTTTTT.

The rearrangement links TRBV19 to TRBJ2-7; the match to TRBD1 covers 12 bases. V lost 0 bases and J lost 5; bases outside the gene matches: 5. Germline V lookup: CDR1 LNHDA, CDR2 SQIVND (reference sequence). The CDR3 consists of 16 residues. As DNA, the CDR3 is TGTGCCAGTAGTATAGAGGGGACAGGGGGCATCAACGAGCAGTACTTC. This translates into CASSIEGTGGINEQYF. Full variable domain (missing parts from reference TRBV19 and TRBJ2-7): DGGITQSPKYLFRKEGQNVTLSCEQNLNHDAMYWYRQDPGQGLRLIYYSQIVNDFQKGDIAEGYSVSREKKESFPLTVTSAQKNPTAFYLCASSIEGTGGINEQYFGPGTRLTVT.

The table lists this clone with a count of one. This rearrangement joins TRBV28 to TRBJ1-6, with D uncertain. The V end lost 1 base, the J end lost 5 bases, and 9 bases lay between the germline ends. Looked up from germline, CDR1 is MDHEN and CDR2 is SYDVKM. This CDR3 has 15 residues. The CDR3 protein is CASSLYGRDNSPLHF. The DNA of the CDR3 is TGTGCCAGCAGTTTATATGGGAGAGATAATTCACCCCTCCACTTT. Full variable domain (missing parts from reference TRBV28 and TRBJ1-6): DVKVTQSSRYLVKRTGEKVFLECVQDMDHENMFWYRQDPGLGLRLIYFSYDVKMKEKGDIPEGYSVSREKKERFSLILESASTNQTSMYLCASSLYGRDNSPLHFGNGTRLTVT.

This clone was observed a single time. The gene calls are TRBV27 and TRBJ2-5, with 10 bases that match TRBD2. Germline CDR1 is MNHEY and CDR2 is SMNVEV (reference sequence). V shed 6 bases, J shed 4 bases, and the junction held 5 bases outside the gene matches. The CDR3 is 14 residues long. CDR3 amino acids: CASRKAGGPETQYF. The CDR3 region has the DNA TGTGCCAGCAGGAAAGCGGGGGGGCCAGAGACCCAGTACTTC.

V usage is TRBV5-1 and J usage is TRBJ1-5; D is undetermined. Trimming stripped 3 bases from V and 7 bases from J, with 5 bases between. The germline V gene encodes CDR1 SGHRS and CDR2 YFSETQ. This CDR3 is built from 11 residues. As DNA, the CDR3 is TGCGCCAGCAGCTCGTGGCAGCCCCAGCATTTT. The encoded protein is CASSSWQPQHF. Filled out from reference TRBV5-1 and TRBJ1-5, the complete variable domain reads KAGVTQTPRYLIKTRGQQVTLSCSPISGHRSVSWYQQTPGQGLQFLFEYFSETQRNKGNFPGRFSGRQFSNSRSEMNVSTLELGDSALYLCASSSWQPQHFGDGTRLSIL.

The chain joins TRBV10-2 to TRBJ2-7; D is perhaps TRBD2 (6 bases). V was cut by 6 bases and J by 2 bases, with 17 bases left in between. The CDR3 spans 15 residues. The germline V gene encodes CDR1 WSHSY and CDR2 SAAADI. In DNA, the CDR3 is TGCGCCAGCAGCTCCTTGGGCGGGGTCCCCTACGAGCAGTACTTC. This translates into CASSSLGGVPYEQYF.

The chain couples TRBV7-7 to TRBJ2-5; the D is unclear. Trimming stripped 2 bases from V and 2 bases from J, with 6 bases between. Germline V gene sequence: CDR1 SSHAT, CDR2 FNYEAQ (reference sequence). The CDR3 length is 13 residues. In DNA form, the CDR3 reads TGTGCCAGCAGCTTACAAGTACAAGAGACCCAGTACTTC. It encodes CASSLQVQETQYF.

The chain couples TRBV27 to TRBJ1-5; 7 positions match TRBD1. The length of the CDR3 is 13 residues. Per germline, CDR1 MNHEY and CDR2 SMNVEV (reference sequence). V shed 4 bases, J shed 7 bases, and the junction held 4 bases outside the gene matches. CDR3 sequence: CASSSQGRQPQHF. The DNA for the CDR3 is TGTGCCAGCAGTTCACAGGGGAGGCAGCCCCAGCATTTT.

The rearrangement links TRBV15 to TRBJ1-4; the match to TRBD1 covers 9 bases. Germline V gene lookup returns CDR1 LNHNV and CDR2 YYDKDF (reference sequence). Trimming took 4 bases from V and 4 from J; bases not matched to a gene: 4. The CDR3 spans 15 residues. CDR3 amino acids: CATSTPGQGNEKLFF. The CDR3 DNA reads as TGTGCCACCAGCACCCCGGGACAGGGTAATGAAAAACTGTTTTTT.

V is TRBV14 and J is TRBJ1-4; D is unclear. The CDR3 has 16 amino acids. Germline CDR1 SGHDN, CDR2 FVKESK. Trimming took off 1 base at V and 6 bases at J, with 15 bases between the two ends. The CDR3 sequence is CASSQGTFGVDEKLFF. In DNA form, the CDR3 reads TGTGCCAGCAGCCAAGGGACGTTTGGGGTCGATGAAAAACTGTTTTTT.

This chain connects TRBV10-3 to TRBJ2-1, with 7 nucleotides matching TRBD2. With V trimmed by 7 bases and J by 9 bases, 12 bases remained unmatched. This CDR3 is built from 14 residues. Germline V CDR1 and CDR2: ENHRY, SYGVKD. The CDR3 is CAINEGGSVVEQFF. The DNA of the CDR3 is TGTGCCATCAACGAGGGCGGGAGTGTGGTTGAGCAGTTCTTC.

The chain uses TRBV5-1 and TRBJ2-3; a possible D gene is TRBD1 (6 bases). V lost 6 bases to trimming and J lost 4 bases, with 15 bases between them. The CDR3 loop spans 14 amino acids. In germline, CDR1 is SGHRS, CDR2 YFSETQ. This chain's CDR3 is CASTGTSWADTQYF. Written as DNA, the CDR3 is TGCGCCAGCACCGGGACAAGTTGGGCAGATACGCAGTATTTT.

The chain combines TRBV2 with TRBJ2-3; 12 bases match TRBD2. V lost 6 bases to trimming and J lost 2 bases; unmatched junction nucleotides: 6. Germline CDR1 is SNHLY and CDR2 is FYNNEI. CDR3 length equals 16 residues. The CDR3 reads CASRAGLAGNTDTQYF. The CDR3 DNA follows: TGTGCCAGCAGGGCAGGACTAGCGGGAAACACAGATACGCAGTATTTT.

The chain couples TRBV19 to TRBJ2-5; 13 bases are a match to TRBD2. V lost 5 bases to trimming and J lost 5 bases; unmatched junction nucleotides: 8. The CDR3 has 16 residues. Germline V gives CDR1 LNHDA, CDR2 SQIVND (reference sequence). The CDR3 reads CASSPRTSGSGETQYF. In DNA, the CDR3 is TGTGCCAGTAGTCCCCGGACTAGCGGGAGCGGGGAGACCCAGTACTTC. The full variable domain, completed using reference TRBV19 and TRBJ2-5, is DGGITQSPKYLFRKEGQNVTLSCEQNLNHDAMYWYRQDPGQGLRLIYYSQIVNDFQKGDIAEGYSVSREKKESFPLTVTSAQKNPTAFYLCASSPRTSGSGETQYFGPGTRLLVL.

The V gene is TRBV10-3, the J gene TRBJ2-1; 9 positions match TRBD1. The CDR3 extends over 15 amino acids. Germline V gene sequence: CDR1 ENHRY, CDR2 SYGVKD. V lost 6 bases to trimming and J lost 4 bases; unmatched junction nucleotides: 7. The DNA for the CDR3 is TGTGCCATCAGGGGAACAGGGGGCGAATACAATGAGCAGTTCTTC. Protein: CAIRGTGGEYNEQFF.

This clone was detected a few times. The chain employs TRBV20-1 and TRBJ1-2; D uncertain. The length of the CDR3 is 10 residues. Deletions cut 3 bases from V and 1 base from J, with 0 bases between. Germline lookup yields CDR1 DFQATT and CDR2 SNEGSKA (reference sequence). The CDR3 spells CSASNYGYTF. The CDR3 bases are TGCAGTGCTAGTAACTATGGCTACACCTTC.

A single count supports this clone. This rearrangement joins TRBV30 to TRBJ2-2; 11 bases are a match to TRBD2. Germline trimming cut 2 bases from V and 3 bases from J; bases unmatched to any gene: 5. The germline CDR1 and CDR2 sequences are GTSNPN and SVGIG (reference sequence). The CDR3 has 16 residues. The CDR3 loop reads CAWSFSGGAYTGELFF. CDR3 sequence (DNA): TGTGCCTGGAGTTTTAGCGGGGGGGCTTACACCGGGGAGCTGTTTTTT.

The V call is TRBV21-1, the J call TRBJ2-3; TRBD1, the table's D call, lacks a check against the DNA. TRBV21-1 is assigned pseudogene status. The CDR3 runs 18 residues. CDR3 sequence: CASSKLHSDRGGADTQYF. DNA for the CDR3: TGTGCCAGCAGCAAACTCCACTCAGACAGGGGGGGGGCAGATACGCAGTATTTT.

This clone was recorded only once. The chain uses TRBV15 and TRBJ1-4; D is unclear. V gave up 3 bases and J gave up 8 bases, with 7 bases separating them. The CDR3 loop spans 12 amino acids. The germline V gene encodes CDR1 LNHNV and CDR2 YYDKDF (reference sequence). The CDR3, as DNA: TGTGCCACCAGCAGGGTTTCCGAAAAACTGTTTTTT. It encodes CATSRVSEKLFF.

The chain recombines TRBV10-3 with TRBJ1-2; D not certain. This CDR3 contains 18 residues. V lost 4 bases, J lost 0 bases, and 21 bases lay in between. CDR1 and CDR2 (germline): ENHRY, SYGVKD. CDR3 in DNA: TGTGCCATCAGTGGTCACAGCCAACCCCCGGTAACTAACTATGGCTACACCTTC. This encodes CAISGHSQPPVTNYGYTF.

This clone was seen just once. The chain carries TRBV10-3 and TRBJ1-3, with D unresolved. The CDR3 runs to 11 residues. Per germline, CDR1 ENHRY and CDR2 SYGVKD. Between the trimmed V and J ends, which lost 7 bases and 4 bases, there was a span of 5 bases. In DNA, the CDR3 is TGTGCCATCAATTGGGGAAACACCATATATTTT. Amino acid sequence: CAINWGNTIYF.

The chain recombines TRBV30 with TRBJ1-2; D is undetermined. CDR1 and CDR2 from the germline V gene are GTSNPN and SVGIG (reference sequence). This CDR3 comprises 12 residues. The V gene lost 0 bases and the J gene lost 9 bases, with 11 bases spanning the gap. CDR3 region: CAWSVRSASYTF. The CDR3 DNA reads TGTGCCTGGAGTGTAAGGTCCGCTAGCTACACCTTC.